A selection of T cell receptor beta chains follows, all from one sample in a study of CD8 T cells in ankylosing spondylitis. TCRdb passed the 5' RACE reads through MiXCR, listing each CDR3 protein once. The profile covers about 460,000 distinct CDR3 sequences, with about 5.2% appearing a single time and roughly 3.2% taken by the ten largest. Sequencing used blood, either unsorted or a sorted T cell fraction (not recorded which). The receptors stem from a male donor with ankylosing spondylitis. Each CDR3 is given with its conserved first and last residue. The D gene is left open where the match is weak. The size entry is marked missing in some rows and otherwise reads once, few, many or a size class.

many | NA | TRBJ1-4 | TRBV20-1 | TGCAGTGCCCTGCGCTATAATGAAAAACTGTTTTTT | CSALRYNEKLFF
many | NA | TRBJ1-1 | TRBV7-9 | TGTGCCAGCAGCTTAGAGGTTTACCTTGAAGCTTTCTTT | CASSLEVYLEAFF
many | NA | TRBJ2-5 | TRBV18 | TGTGCCAGCTCACCGACAGCCCAAGAGACCCAGTACTTC | CASSPTAQETQYF
many | NA | TRBJ1-2 | TRBV4-1 | TGCGCCAGCAGCCGGGAGGGTCCCGGCAGGGGTGGCTACACCTTC | CASSREGPGRGGYTF
many | NA | TRBJ2-7 | TRBV27 | TGTGCCAGCAGTTACCAGCGGACCAACTACGCGCAGTACTTC | CASSYQRTNYAQYF
many | NA | TRBJ2-5 | TRBV29-1 | TGCAGCGCTTCTCGAGGTATCGGTCAAGAGACCCAGTACTTC | CSASRGIGQETQYF
many | NA | TRBJ2-5 | TRBV20-1 | TGCAGTGCTAGAGACTTCGGGGAGACCCAGTACTTC | CSARDFGETQYF
many | TRBD1 | TRBJ1-3 | TRBV6-1 | TGTGCCAGCAGCCGACGGACAGGGACTATCTTATCTGGAAACACCATATATTTT | CASSRRTGTILSGNTIYF
many | TRBD2 | TRBJ2-7 | TRBV27 | TGTGCCAGCAGTTTAAGACTAGCGGGAGGGGGTATCGAGCAGTACTTC | CASSLRLAGGGIEQYF
many | NA | TRBJ1-2 | TRBV10-3 | TGTGCCATCACCCCGGACCGGGGTAACTATGGCTACACCTTC | CAITPDRGNYGYTF
many | NA | TRBJ2-2 | TRBV20-1 | TGCAGTGTTTGGGGGGGGGCCAACACCGGGGAGCTGTTTTTT | CSVWGGANTGELFF
few | TRBD2 | TRBJ2-3 | TRBV11-2 | TGTGCCAGCAGCTCTATCGGACTAGCGCAATACACAGATACGCAGTATTTT | CASSSIGLAQYTDTQYF
many | NA | TRBJ2-7 | TRBV24-1 | TGTGCCACCAGTGACGCCGACAGGTCCTACGAGCAGTACTTC | CATSDADRSYEQYF
many | NA | TRBJ1-1 | TRBV29-1 | TGCAGCGCTTCGGCGGAGGTAAACACTGAAGCTTTCTTT | CSASAEVNTEAFF
many | NA | TRBJ2-2 | TRBV12-3/TRBV12-4 | TGTGCCAGCAGCATAGCCCTTACCACCGGGGAGCTGTTTTTT | CASSIALTTGELFF
many | TRBD1 | TRBJ2-1 | TRBV28 | TGTGCCAGCAGTACAACGTCGGACAGGGTGAATGAGCAGTTCTTC | CASSTTSDRVNEQFF
many | TRBD1 | TRBJ1-1 | TRBV6-1 | TGTGCCAGCAGCCGAGACAGGGGGCGTGTTGTGAACACTGAAGCTTTCTTT | CASSRDRGRVVNTEAFF
few | NA | TRBJ1-5 | TRBV5-5 | TGTGCCAGCAGCCCGTCCCTGGGCCCAAATCAGCCCCAGCATTTT | CASSPSLGPNQPQHF
many | TRBD2 | TRBJ2-7 | TRBV10-3 | TGTGCCATCAGCGGACAGACTAGCGGGAGAGTTTCCTACGAGCAGTACTTC | CAISGQTSGRVSYEQYF
many | NA | TRBJ2-5 | TRBV29-1 | TGCAGCGTGGCGGGCCAGGGGAGCGGAGAGACCCAGTACTTC | CSVAGQGSGETQYF
many | NA | TRBJ2-3 | TRBV11-2 | TGTGCCAGCAGCCCCCCGCCAGGCTTTGCGGGGTCCACAGATACGCAGTATTTT | CASSPPPGFAGSTDTQYF
many | TRBD2 | TRBJ2-1 | TRBV7-2 | TGTGCCAGCAGCTCGAGTAGCGGGACCTACAATGAGCAGTTCTTC | CASSSSSGTYNEQFF
NA | NA | TRBJ2-2 | TRBV20-1 | TGCAGTGCGCGGGCCGGGGCAATCACCGGGGAGCTGTTTTTT | CSARAGAITGELFF
many | NA | TRBJ2-2 | TRBV24-1 | TGTGCCACCGGGATCACCGGGGAGCTGTTTTTT | CATGITGELFF
many | NA | TRBJ2-1 | TRBV7-2 | TGTGCCAGCAGCTTATCGACTGGAATCGGTGAGCAGTTCTTC | CASSLSTGIGEQFF
many | TRBD2 | TRBJ2-1 | TRBV12-3/TRBV12-4 | TGTGCCAGCAGCCGGGACTACGGGAATGAGCAGTTCTTC | CASSRDYGNEQFF
few | TRBD1 | TRBJ2-7 | TRBV19 | TGTGCCAGTAGTCCCCGGGACAGGGGCGTTACGGAGCAGTACTTC | CASSPRDRGVTEQYF
many | TRBD1 | TRBJ2-7 | TRBV20-1 | TGCAGTGCTAGCAATGAGGGACAGGGGAATCACGAGCAGTACTTC | CSASNEGQGNHEQYF